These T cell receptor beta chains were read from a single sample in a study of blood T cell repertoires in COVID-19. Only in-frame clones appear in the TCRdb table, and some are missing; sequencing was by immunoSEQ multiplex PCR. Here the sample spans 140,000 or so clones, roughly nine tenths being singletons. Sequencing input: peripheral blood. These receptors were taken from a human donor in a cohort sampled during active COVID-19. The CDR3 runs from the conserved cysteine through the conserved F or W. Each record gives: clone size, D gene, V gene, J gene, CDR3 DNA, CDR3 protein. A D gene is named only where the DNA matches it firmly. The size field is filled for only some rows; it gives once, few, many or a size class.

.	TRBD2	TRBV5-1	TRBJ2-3	TGCGCCAGCAGCCCGGGGACTAGCGGGGGGTCAGATACGCAGTATTTT	CASSPGTSGGSDTQYF
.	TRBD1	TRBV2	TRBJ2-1	TGTGCCAGCAGTCCCGGACAGGGATACAATGAGCAGTTCTTC	CASSPGQGYNEQFF
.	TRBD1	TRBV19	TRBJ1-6	TGTGCCAGTAGTAGAGTGGACAGGAGGGACTCACCCCTCCACTTT	CASSRVDRRDSPLHF
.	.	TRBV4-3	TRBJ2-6	TGCGCCAGCAGCCAAAAGTCGGGCTCTGGGGCCAACGTCCTGACTTTC	CASSQKSGSGANVLTF
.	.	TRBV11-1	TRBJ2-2	TGTGCCAGCAGTCCCAGGGAAACCGGGGAGCTGTTTTTT	CASSPRETGELFF
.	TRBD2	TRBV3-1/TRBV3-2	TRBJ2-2	TGTGCCAGCAGCCAAGCCGGGGGGATCACCGGGCGGGAGCTGTTTTTT	CASSQAGGITGRELFF
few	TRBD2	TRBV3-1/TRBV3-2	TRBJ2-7	TGTGCCAGCAGCCTACAGCTAGCGGGGGGTTACTCCTACGAGCAGTACTTC	CASSLQLAGGYSYEQYF
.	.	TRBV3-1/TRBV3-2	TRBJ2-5	TGTGCCAGCAGCCAAGGTCATGCAGGGCGGGAGACCCAGTACTTC	CASSQGHAGRETQYF
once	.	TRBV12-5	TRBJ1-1	TGTGCTAGTGGTTTGGTACCACGGGGTTCTTCTGAAGCTTTCTTT	CASGLVPRGSSEAFF
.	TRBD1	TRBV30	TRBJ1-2	TGTGCCTGGAGCGACGGGACAGGGGGAAACTATGGCTACACCTTC	CAWSDGTGGNYGYTF
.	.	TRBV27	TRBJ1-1	TGTGCCAGCAGCAGAACAGGTCCGAACACTGAAGCTTTCTTT	CASSRTGPNTEAFF
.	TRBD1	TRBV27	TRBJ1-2	TGTGCCAGCAGTCGAATTGACAGGGGTAACTATGGCTACACCTTC	CASSRIDRGNYGYTF
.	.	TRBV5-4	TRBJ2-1	TGTGCCAGCAGCTTCGGGACTTCCTCCTACAATGAGCAGTTCTTC	CASSFGTSSYNEQFF
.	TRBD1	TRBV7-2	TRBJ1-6	TGTGCCAGCAGCCGGGACAGGAATTCACCCCTCCACTTT	CASSRDRNSPLHF
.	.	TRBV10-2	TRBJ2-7	TGCGCCAGCAGTGAAGGGGTGGGCTACGAGCAGTACTTC	CASSEGVGYEQYF
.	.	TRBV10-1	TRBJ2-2	TGCGCCAGCAGTGAGCAGGAAATTGACGGGGAGCTGTTTTTT	CASSEQEIDGELFF
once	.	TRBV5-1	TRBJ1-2	TGCGCCAGCAGCTCCGGGGTACAAGACTATGGCTACACCTTC	CASSSGVQDYGYTF
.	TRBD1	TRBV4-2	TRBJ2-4	TGTGCCAGCAGCCGAACAGGGGGAATGGAAAACATTCAGTACTTC	CASSRTGGMENIQYF
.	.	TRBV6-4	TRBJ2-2	TGTGCCAGCAGTGACTCGACCGAACTTGGGGGCCCCGGGGAGCTGTTTTTT	CASSDSTELGGPGELFF
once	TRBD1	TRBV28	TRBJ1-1	TGTGCCAGCAGTCAACACAGGGGGAACACTGAAGCTTTCTTT	CASSQHRGNTEAFF
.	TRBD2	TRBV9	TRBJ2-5	TGTGCCAGCAGCCCTCAGAGGGAGGGGACCCAGTACTTC	CASSPQREGTQYF
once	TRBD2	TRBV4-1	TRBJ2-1	TGCGCCAGCAGTCGAGCGGGGGGGTACAATGAGCAGTTCTTC	CASSRAGGYNEQFF
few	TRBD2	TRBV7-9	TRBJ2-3	TGTGCCAGCAGCTTGGCTAGCGGCAACACAGATACGCAGTATTTT	CASSLASGNTDTQYF
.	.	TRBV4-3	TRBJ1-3	TGCGCCAGCAGCCGGGGGGGCAGAACTAACTCTGGAAACACCATATATTTT	CASSRGGRTNSGNTIYF
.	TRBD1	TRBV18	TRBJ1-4	TGTGCCAGCTCACCACCGGTTATAGACAGGGGGGTGAGTGAAAAACTGTTTTTT	CASSPPVIDRGVSEKLFF
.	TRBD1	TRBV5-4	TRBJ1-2	TGTGCCAGCAGCTTGGTTGGACAGGGGTTCTATGGCTACACCTTC	CASSLVGQGFYGYTF
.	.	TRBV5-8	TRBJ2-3	TGTGCCAGCACCCAGGGAACGCTTCTAGGGAGCACAGATACGCAGTATTTT	CASTQGTLLGSTDTQYF
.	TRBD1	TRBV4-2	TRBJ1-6	TGTGCCAGCAGCCCAGGACAGGCTTTGGAAAATTCACCCCTCCACTTT	CASSPGQALENSPLHF
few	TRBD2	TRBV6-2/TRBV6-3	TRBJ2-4	TGTGCCAGCAGTTACTTGCTGGGACTAGCGGGGGGGCCAGAAAACATTCAGTACTTC	CASSYLLGLAGGPENIQYF
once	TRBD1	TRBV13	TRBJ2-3	TGTGCCAGCAGCCACGGGACAGGGCGAACAGATACGCAGTATTTT	CASSHGTGRTDTQYF
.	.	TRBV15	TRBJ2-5	TGTGCCACCAGCAGCCCCAGGGAAGAGACCCAGTACTTC	CATSSPREETQYF
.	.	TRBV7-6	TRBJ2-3	TGTGCCAGCAGCTCACGGCAGGGTGGAACAGATACGCAGTATTTT	CASSSRQGGTDTQYF
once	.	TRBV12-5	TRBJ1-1	TGTGCTAGTGGTTTGGTAGGGGACACTGAAGCTTTCTTT	CASGLVGDTEAFF
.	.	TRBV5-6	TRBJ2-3	TGTGCCAGCAGCTTGGACAGGGTGACAGATACGCAGTATTTT	CASSLDRVTDTQYF
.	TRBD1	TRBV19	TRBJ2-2	TGTGCCAGTAGTAAAGGACAGGGGAACGGGGAGCTGTTTTTT	CASSKGQGNGELFF
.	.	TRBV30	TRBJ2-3	TGTGCCTGGAGTGTTATCAGGGATACGCAGTATTTT	CAWSVIRDTQYF
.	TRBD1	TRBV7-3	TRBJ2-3	TGTGCCAGCAGCCGGGTGACAGGGAATACGCAGTATTTT	CASSRVTGNTQYF
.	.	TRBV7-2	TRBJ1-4	TGTGCCAGCAGCTTAGTCCCAGGGCAGCAAGAAAAACTGTTTTTT	CASSLVPGQQEKLFF
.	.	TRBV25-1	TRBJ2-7	TGTGCCAGCAGTGATCCTCGACAGACCCGACCCTTATACGAGCAGTACTTC	CASSDPRQTRPLYEQYF
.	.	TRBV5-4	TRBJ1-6	TGTGCCAGCAGTGACAGCTCCTATAATTCACCCCTCCACTTT	CASSDSSYNSPLHF
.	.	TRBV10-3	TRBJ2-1	TGTGCCATCAGTGAGACCCCACTCCCGAGCTCCTACAATGAGCAGTTCTTC	CAISETPLPSSYNEQFF
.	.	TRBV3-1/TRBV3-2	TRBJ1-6	TGTGCCAGCAGCCAAGGAGGTGGCTCCTATAATTCACCCCTCCACTTT	CASSQGGGSYNSPLHF
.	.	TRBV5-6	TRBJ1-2	TGTGCCAGCAAACATGACAGATTCTATGGCTACACCTTC	CASKHDRFYGYTF
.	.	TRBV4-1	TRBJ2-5	TGCGCCAGCAGCCAAGGGCTGGGGCGCCTCTCGGGAGAGACCCAGTACTTC	CASSQGLGRLSGETQYF
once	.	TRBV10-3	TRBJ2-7	TGTGCCATCAGTGAGCCTAATGCAGCGGCGAACTACGAGCAGTACTTC	CAISEPNAAANYEQYF
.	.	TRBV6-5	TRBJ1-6	TGTGCCAGCAGTTACGGGGCAGGTCATCGAAATTCACCCCTCCACTTT	CASSYGAGHRNSPLHF